This entry concerns a single T cell receptor (beta chain). This entry belongs to a study of blood T cell repertoires in COVID-19. Overall study: Material from acute and convalescent COVID-19 was sourced from the United States, Italy and Spain. The analysed material was cDNA or gDNA that came from T cells, B-cell-depleted T cells, or PBMCs.

Trimming left V 0 bases short and J 0 bases short, with 15 bases between. This CDR3 contains 18 residues. Germline CDR1 reads PRHDT; CDR2 reads FYEKMQ (reference sequence). As handled by the study authors: Estimates of nucleated cell counts were drawn from the amplification of reference gene primers. Sequenced by immunoSEQ multiplex PCR; TCRdb stores in-frame clones only, minus some. The DNA was the basis for D and trimming; V, J and clone size are from that table. Of tens of thousands of clones listed, roughly 89% were seen once; the top ten hold 4.5% to 5.5%. The V call is TRBV13, the J call TRBJ2-1; perhaps TRBD2 as D (5 bases). The sample was peripheral blood. This TCR was recovered from a man aged 55-75 years with COVID-19, enrolled during active disease. The CDR3 sequence: CASSLGLGGKRSYNEQFF. For the CDR3, the DNA is TGTGCCAGCAGCTTAGGATTAGGAGGAAAACGCTCCTACAATGAGCAGTTCTTC.